Shown below are 4 T cell receptor beta chains from a single sample sequenced in a study of T cells after yellow fever vaccination. TCRdb processed the 5' RACE reads anew with MiXCR; each CDR3 protein has one entry. Altogether roughly 300,000 distinct CDR3 sequences are present, less than 9.5% being singletons, with the ten largest covering about 16%. The source material was PBMCs, sampled 35 to 50 days after the first yellow fever vaccination. The source of these receptors is a man younger than 35 who received the YFV17D yellow fever vaccine.

The CDR3 loop is CASSTPGSSYEQYV. The CDR3 region has the DNA TGTGCCAGCAGTACCCCGGGCAGCTCCTACGAGCAGTACGTC. The chain recombines TRBV6-1 with TRBJ2-7; D gene unclear. V was trimmed by 5 bases and J by 0 bases, leaving 11 bases between them. CDR3 length: 14 residues. CDR1 and CDR2 from the germline V gene are MNHNS and SASEGT.

The chain is built from TRBV5-4 and TRBJ1-1, with D perhaps TRBD1 (5 bases). This CDR3 is built from 15 residues. Germline V gene sequence: CDR1 SGHNT, CDR2 YYREEE (reference sequence). With 5 bases removed from V and 0 bases from J, the gap between germline ends came to 14 bases. CDR3 in amino acids: CASSSAGNMNTEAFF. The CDR3 DNA is TGTGCCAGCAGTTCGGCAGGGAACATGAACACTGAAGCTTTCTTT.

This chain connects TRBV5-5 to TRBJ2-2; 14 bases fit TRBD2. This CDR3 is built from 18 residues. V shed 4 bases, J shed 3 bases, and the junction held 8 bases outside the gene matches. Germline-derived CDR1 and CDR2 are SGHKS and YYEKEE (reference sequence). The chain's CDR3 is CASSPGTSGGRDTGELFF. CDR3 nucleotides: TGTGCCAGCAGCCCCGGGACTAGCGGGGGCCGGGACACCGGGGAGCTGTTTTTT.

This clonotype was counted between two and nine times. The chain couples TRBV4-1 to TRBJ2-3; D not certain. Germline CDR1 is MGHRA and CDR2 is YSYEKL. The V end lost 2 bases, the J end lost 5 bases, and 8 bases lay between the germline ends. The CDR3 totals 13 residues. The CDR3 protein is CASSQILRDTQYF. The CDR3, as DNA: TGCGCCAGCAGCCAAATATTGAGAGATACGCAGTATTTT.